The 32 T cell receptor beta chains below were found in one sample sequenced in a study of technical replicates of blood from a few donors. Profiled with immunoSEQ multiplex PCR; TCRdb holds only in-frame clones, not every one. This sample has about 89,000 clones; just under 95% occur once, and the top ten carry 0.2% to 0.25%. The sample comprised T cells isolated from PBMCs. The receptors shown here come from a human donor in good health.

With respect to this clone: Germline is not matched at one junction end, which may reflect a read error. Other DNA sequences in the sample encode the same CDR3. The rearrangement uses TRBV6-1 and TRBJ1-1; TRBD1 agrees at 7 bases. This CDR3 region has 15 residues. Germline V CDR1 and CDR2: MNHNS, SASEGT. This CDR3 reads CASRTTGKTDTEAFF. CDR3 nucleotide sequence: TGTGCCAGCAGGACGACAGGGAAGACGGACACTGAGGCTTTCTTT.

This clone was observed a handful of times. V is TRBV11-1 and J is TRBJ2-2, with D possibly matching TRBD2 (6 bases). V lost 1 base to trimming and J lost 3 bases, with 12 bases between them. The germline CDR1 and CDR2 sequences are SGHAT and FQDESV (reference sequence). The CDR3 runs 16 residues. The CDR3 region is CASSLETGAYTGELFF. DNA of the CDR3: TGTGCCAGCAGCTTAGAGACGGGAGCATACACCGGGGAGCTGTTTTTT.

This chain uses TRBV10-2 with TRBJ2-7; D is ambiguous. Trimming took off 2 bases at V and 4 bases at J, with 6 bases between the two ends. Germline CDR1 and CDR2: WSHSY and SAAADI. This CDR3 has 12 residues. The CDR3 sequence is CASSEAEYEQYF. The CDR3 DNA follows: TGCGCCAGCAGTGAGGCGGAGTACGAGCAGTACTTC.

This sequence joins TRBV18 and TRBJ2-3; TRBD2 aligns across 9 bases. Germline CDR1 reads KGHSH; CDR2 reads LQKENI. The CDR3 covers 18 residues. The junction had 11 bases not matched to a gene; V was cut back by 1 base and J by 3 bases. The CDR3 nucleotides are TGTGCCAGCTCACCACGAGGTTCAAGACTAGCGGATACAGATACGCAGTATTTT. Its translation is CASSPRGSRLADTDTQYF.

This chain connects TRBV5-1 to TRBJ2-1; TRBD2 aligns across 12 bases. Germline lookup yields CDR1 SGHRS and CDR2 YFSETQ. Germline trimming cut 0 bases from V and 7 bases from J; bases unmatched to any gene: 14. The CDR3 consists of 19 residues. The CDR3 loop is CASSLGLAGVTLSENEQFF. The DNA of the CDR3 is TGCGCCAGCAGCTTGGGACTAGCGGGAGTAACATTGTCGGAGAATGAGCAGTTCTTC.

The rearrangement uses TRBV7-9 and TRBJ1-4; D may be TRBD1 (5 bases). There are 15 residues in the CDR3. V was trimmed by 5 bases and J by 5 bases, leaving 15 bases between them. CDR1 and CDR2 from the germline V gene are SEHNR and FQNEAQ (reference sequence). CDR3 nucleotides: TGTGCCAGCAGCCTCTCGGGACTGGGGAATGAAAAACTGTTTTTT. This translates into CASSLSGLGNEKLFF.

The rearrangement joins TRBV10-3 to TRBJ2-3, with 8 bases lining up with TRBD2. The ends lost 6 bases at V and 1 base at J; junction bases unmatched: 9. Germline V gene lookup returns CDR1 ENHRY and CDR2 SYGVKD. This CDR3 is built from 16 residues. The CDR3 region is CAIRERAGEGTDTQYF. In DNA form, the CDR3 reads TGTGCCATCAGGGAACGAGCGGGAGAGGGCACAGATACGCAGTATTTT.

The V gene is TRBV6-4, the J gene TRBJ2-1; 8 bases match TRBD2. This CDR3 has 15 residues. Trimming at V came to 3 bases and at J to 6 bases, leaving 7 bases not matched to a gene. Germline CDR1 reads MRHNA; CDR2 reads SNTAGT. This chain's CDR3 is CASSEAAGEINEQFF. The CDR3 DNA reads as TGTGCCAGCAGTGAGGCAGCGGGAGAAATCAATGAGCAGTTCTTC.

The J gene is TRBJ1-4, the V gene TRBV29-1; D perhaps matches TRBD1 (5 bases). V lost 5 bases to trimming and J lost 5 bases, with 9 bases between them. There are 12 residues in the CDR3. CDR1 and CDR2 from the germline V gene are SQVTM and ANQGSEA. The CDR3 sequence is CSVREGNEKLFF. CDR3 bases: TGCAGCGTTCGGGAGGGGAATGAAAAACTGTTTTTT.

This sequence joins TRBV2 and TRBJ2-7; TRBD2 might be the D (6 bases). Trimming removed 6 bases at V and 4 bases at J, with 10 bases between. Germline CDR1 reads SNHLY; CDR2 reads FYNNEI. This CDR3 comprises 12 residues. The CDR3 DNA follows: TGTGCCAGCAGCCGGGAGCGGTACGAGCAGTACTTC. Protein: CASSRERYEQYF.

The J gene is TRBJ2-1, the V gene TRBV12-5; D is unresolved. Germline loops: CDR1 LGHNT, CDR2 FRNRAP. V was clipped by 0 bases and J by 5 bases, with 11 bases between them. This CDR3 comprises 15 residues. CDR3 in DNA: TGTGCTAGTGGTTTGGTACTGGCACGGGACAATGAGCAGTTCTTC. It codes for CASGLVLARDNEQFF. Full variable domain (remainder filled in from reference TRBV12-5 and TRBJ2-1): DARVTQTPRHKVTEMGQEVTMRCQPILGHNTVFWYRQTMMQGLELLAYFRNRAPLDDSGMPKDRFSAEMPDATLATLKIQPSEPRDSAVYFCASGLVLARDNEQFFGPGTRLTVL.

The genes are TRBV11-2 and TRBJ1-4; no firm D call. From germline, CDR1 is SGHAT and CDR2 FQNNGV. V lost 1 base and J lost 7, with 13 bases in between. This CDR3 is 15 amino acids long. The DNA of the CDR3 is TGTGCCAGCAGCTTAGTCGCGGGGAAAGGTGAAAAACTGTTTTTT. This encodes CASSLVAGKGEKLFF. The full variable domain, in which reference TRBV11-2 and TRBJ1-4 provide the parts outside the CDR3, is EAGVAQSPRYKIIEKRQSVAFWCNPISGHATLYWYQQILGQGPKLLIQFQNNGVVDDSQLPKDRFSAERLKGVDSTLKIQPAKLEDSAVYLCASSLVAGKGEKLFFGSGTQLSVL.

This sequence joins TRBV5-1 and TRBJ2-1; 10 bases align to TRBD2. J gave up 10 bases and V 2 bases, and 9 bases lay outside the gene matches. CDR1 SGHRS and CDR2 YFSETQ come from the germline V gene. This CDR3 contains 15 residues. The DNA for the CDR3 is TGCGCCAGCAGCTTTACTAGCGGGGCCGCAGGAGAGCAGTTCTTC. It translates to CASSFTSGAAGEQFF.

In DNA, the CDR3 is TGTGCCAGCAGTTTTACAGCGGGAGCGGGAGAGACCCAGTACTTC. It yields the protein CASSFTAGAGETQYF. The chain combines TRBV28 with TRBJ2-5; 8 nucleotides line up with TRBD2. CDR3 length: 15 residues. Germline V gene data show CDR1 as MDHEN and CDR2 as SYDVKM. Germline trimming cut 3 bases from V and 4 bases from J; bases unmatched to any gene: 7. The complete variable domain, with remaining parts taken from reference TRBV28 and TRBJ2-5, reads DVKVTQSSRYLVKRTGEKVFLECVQDMDHENMFWYRQDPGLGLRLIYFSYDVKMKEKGDIPEGYSVSREKKERFSLILESASTNQTSMYLCASSFTAGAGETQYFGPGTRLLVL.

The gene calls are TRBV11-3 and TRBJ2-1, with 8 nucleotides matching TRBD2. Per germline, CDR1 SGHNT and CDR2 YENEEA. The ends lost 5 bases at V and 7 bases at J; junction bases unmatched: 4. This CDR3 has 13 residues. CDR3 loop: CASSPRGRNEQFF. DNA of the CDR3: TGTGCCAGCAGCCCCCGCGGGAGGAATGAGCAGTTCTTC.

The chain uses TRBV4-1 and TRBJ2-2; possibly TRBD2 for D (5 bases). This CDR3 has 17 amino acids. The V end was cut by 4 bases, the J end by 4 bases, with 19 bases between. Germline values: CDR1 MGHRA, CDR2 YSYEKL. CDR3 sequence (DNA): TGCGCCAGCAGCCTCTACGTCGGGAAGGTCAGCACCGGGGAGCTGTTTTTT. This translates into CASSLYVGKVSTGELFF.

V and J are TRBV2 and TRBJ1-5; no clear D gene. The V gene's germline CDR1 is SNHLY and CDR2 FYNNEI. V gave up 3 bases and J gave up 3 bases, with 12 bases separating them. The CDR3 spans 15 residues. The CDR3 loop reads CASSETGYDNQPQHF. As DNA, the CDR3 is TGTGCCAGCAGTGAGACGGGGTATGACAATCAGCCCCAGCATTTT.

V usage is TRBV5-1 and J usage is TRBJ1-1, with D tentatively TRBD1 (6 bases). Trimming left V 4 bases short and J 0 bases short, with 10 bases between. Germline assignment: CDR1 SGHRS and CDR2 YFSETQ. The CDR3 contains 14 residues. The CDR3 nucleotides are TGCGCCAGCAGCGCAGGGGACCTGAACACTGAAGCTTTCTTT. Translated: CASSAGDLNTEAFF.

J is TRBJ2-5 and V is TRBV9; 12 bases align to TRBD2. The V gene end was trimmed by 1 base and the J gene end by 5 bases; junction bases not matched to a gene: 3. Germline V gene sequence: CDR1 SGDLS, CDR2 YYNGEE. This CDR3 region has 15 residues. This CDR3 reads CASSVTGTSGETQYF. In nucleotides, the CDR3 is TGTGCCAGCAGCGTAACCGGGACTAGCGGGGAGACCCAGTACTTC.

The rearrangement joins TRBV6-6 to TRBJ1-5; D uncertain. Between the trimmed V and J ends, which lost 5 bases and 0 bases, there was a span of 5 bases. Germline V gene data show CDR1 as MNHNY and CDR2 as SVGAGI (reference sequence). The CDR3 contains 13 residues. The CDR3 region is CASSRLSNQPQHF. The CDR3 DNA sequence: TGTGCCAGCAGTCGACTTAGCAATCAGCCCCAGCATTTT.

This chain connects TRBV15 to TRBJ1-1, with 7 bases lining up with TRBD1. The V gene's germline CDR1 is LNHNV and CDR2 YYDKDF (reference sequence). V lost 4 bases to trimming and J lost 1 base; unmatched junction nucleotides: 3. This CDR3 comprises 14 residues. CDR3 region: CATSNRGGNTEAFF. The CDR3 DNA is TGTGCCACCAGCAACAGGGGCGGGAACACTGAAGCTTTCTTT.

The chain joins TRBV11-2 to TRBJ1-1; no reliable D call. The germline V and J ends were trimmed by 11 bases and 0 bases, with 10 bases remaining between them. Per the germline V gene, CDR1 is SGHAT and CDR2 is FQNNGV. The CDR3 is 12 amino acids. The CDR3 DNA sequence: TGTGCCGGAGAAAGAGTGAACACTGAAGCTTTCTTT. Translation: CAGERVNTEAFF.

V usage is TRBV6-4 and J usage is TRBJ2-3; weak D call: TRBD1 (5 bases). CDR1 MRHNA and CDR2 SNTAGT come from the germline V gene. Trimming took off 4 bases at V and 5 bases at J, with 10 bases between the two ends. The CDR3 is 13 residues long. The CDR3 protein is CASSVSQGDTQYF. CDR3 sequence (DNA): TGTGCCAGCAGTGTTTCCCAGGGAGATACGCAGTATTTT.

This chain uses TRBV19 with TRBJ2-3, with TRBD2 identical over 7 bases. The germline V gene has CDR1 LNHDA and CDR2 SQIVND (reference sequence). With 2 bases clipped from V and 2 bases from J, the junction kept 7 bases outside the gene matches. The length of the CDR3 is 16 residues. CDR3 DNA sequence: TGTGCCAGTAGTATACGGCTAGCGGACTACACAGATACGCAGTATTTT. Its translation is CASSIRLADYTDTQYF.

The chain couples TRBV5-1 to TRBJ2-3; tentative D call: TRBD2 (6 bases). The germline V and J ends were trimmed by 2 bases and 1 base, with 14 bases remaining between them. The CDR3 length is 16 residues. Germline-derived CDR1 and CDR2 are SGHRS and YFSETQ. This CDR3 reads CASSFTSRERTDTQYF. The CDR3 DNA is TGCGCCAGCAGCTTTACTAGCAGGGAACGCACAGATACGCAGTATTTT.

The V gene is TRBV1, the J gene TRBJ2-5; the table's D call of TRBD2 was not tested on the DNA. TRBV1 is reported as a pseudogene. The CDR3 runs 14 residues. The CDR3 nucleotides are TGCACCAGCAGCCTTGCGGGGGACCAAGAGACCCAGTACTTC. It translates to CTSSLAGDQETQYF.

The rearrangement joins TRBV6-5 to TRBJ2-1; 11 bases align to TRBD2. This CDR3 has 16 residues. J was trimmed by 10 bases and V by 3 bases; bases with no gene match: 11. CDR1 is MNHEY, CDR2 SVGAGI, per germline. CDR3 amino acids: CASSYTASGRSREQFF. DNA of the CDR3: TGTGCCAGCAGTTATACCGCTAGCGGGAGGTCTCGGGAGCAGTTCTTC.

The chain couples TRBV27 to TRBJ2-7; the D gene is possibly TRBD1 (10 bases). The CDR3 consists of 23 residues. Trimming took 7 bases from V and 4 from J, leaving 44 bases between them. Germline V gene data show CDR1 as MNHEY and CDR2 as SMNVEV (reference sequence). The CDR3 loop is CASTPGRDRGRGAWREGRYEQYF. The DNA of the CDR3 is TGTGCCAGCACCCCAGGGCGGGACAGGGGTCGAGGCGCGTGGCGGGAGGGCCGGTACGAGCAGTACTTC.

The chain has TRBV4-2 and TRBJ1-6, with D possibly being TRBD1 (5 bases). Trimming removed 4 bases from V and 6 bases from J, with 22 bases in between. The CDR3 is 18 amino acids. Germline CDR1 reads LGHNA; CDR2 reads YNFKEQ. This CDR3 reads CASSPYGAGTYFNSPLHF. CDR3 bases: TGTGCCAGCAGCCCTTATGGGGCAGGGACTTACTTTAATTCACCCCTCCACTTT.

This clone was detected a few times. J is TRBJ2-2 and V is TRBV7-2; 13 bases match TRBD2. CDR3 length: 15 residues. Germline CDR1 is SGHTA and CDR2 is FQGNSA. Unmatched junction bases numbered 1, after V lost 3 bases and J lost 6 bases. The CDR3 region has the DNA TGTGCCAGCAGCTTCGGACTAGCGGGAGCCGGGGAGCTGTTTTTT. Residues: CASSFGLAGAGELFF.

This chain joins TRBV7-9 and TRBJ2-1; no reliable D call. The length of the CDR3 is 16 residues. The germline V gene encodes CDR1 SEHNR and CDR2 FQNEAQ (reference sequence). The germline V and J ends were trimmed by 5 bases and 3 bases, with 17 bases remaining between them. CDR3 DNA sequence: TGTGCCAGCAGCGCCCGGAGAATCGCAGACTACAATGAGCAGTTCTTC. This codes for CASSARRIADYNEQFF.

The chain joins TRBV6-1 to TRBJ1-3; weak D call: TRBD1 (5 bases). This CDR3 spans 15 amino acids. Germline CDR1 reads MNHNS; CDR2 reads SASEGT. V gave up 2 bases and J gave up 4 bases, with 12 bases separating them. The DNA for the CDR3 is TGTGCCAGCAGTGAATATGGTACAGGAGGAAACACCATATATTTT. It codes for CASSEYGTGGNTIYF.